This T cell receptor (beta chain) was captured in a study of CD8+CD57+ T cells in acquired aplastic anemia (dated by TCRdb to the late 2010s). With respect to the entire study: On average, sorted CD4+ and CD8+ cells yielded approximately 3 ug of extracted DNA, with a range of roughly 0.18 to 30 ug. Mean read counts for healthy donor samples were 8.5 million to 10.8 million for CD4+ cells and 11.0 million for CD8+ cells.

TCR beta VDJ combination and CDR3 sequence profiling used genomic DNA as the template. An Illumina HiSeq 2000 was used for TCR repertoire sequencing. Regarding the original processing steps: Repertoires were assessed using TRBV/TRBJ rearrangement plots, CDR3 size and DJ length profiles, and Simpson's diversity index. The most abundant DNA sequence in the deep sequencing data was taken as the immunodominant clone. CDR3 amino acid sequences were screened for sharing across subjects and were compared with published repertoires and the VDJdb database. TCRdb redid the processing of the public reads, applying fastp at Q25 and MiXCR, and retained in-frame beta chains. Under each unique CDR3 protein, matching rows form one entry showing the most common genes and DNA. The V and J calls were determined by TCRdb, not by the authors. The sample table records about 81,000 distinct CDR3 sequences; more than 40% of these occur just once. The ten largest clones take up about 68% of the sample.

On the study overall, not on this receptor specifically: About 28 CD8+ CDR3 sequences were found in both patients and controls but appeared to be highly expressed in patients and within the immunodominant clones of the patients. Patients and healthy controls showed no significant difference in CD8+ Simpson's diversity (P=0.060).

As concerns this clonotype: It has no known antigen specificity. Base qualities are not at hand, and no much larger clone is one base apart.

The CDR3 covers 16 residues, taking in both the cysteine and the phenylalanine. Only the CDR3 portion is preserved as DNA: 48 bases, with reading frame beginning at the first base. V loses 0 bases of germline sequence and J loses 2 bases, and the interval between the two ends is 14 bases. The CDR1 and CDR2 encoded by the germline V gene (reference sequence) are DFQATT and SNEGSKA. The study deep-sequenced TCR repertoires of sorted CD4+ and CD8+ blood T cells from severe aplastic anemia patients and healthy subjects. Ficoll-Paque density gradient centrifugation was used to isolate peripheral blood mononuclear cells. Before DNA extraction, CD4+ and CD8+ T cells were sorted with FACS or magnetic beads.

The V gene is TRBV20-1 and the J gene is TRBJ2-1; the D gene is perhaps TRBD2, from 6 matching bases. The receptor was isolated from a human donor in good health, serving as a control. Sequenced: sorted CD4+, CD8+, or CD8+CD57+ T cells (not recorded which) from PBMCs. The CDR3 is CSARDGAGHTYNEQFF. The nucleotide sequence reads TGCAGTGCTAGAGATGGGGCGGGGCACACCTACAATGAGCAGTTCTTC.